The source of this TCR beta chain is a study of blood T cell repertoires in COVID-19. Source study methods: By means of reference gene primer amplification, nucleated cell counts were estimated. Assay used: immunoSEQ multiplex PCR; TCRdb lists only in-frame clones, some missing. Clonal size and the V and J genes are those of that table, whereas D and trimming came from the DNA. Found here are 200,000 or so clones, about four fifths of them singletons; the top ten hold roughly 5%. Cohorts were determined from participant-reported clinical history. Up to 2 weeks before entering the study, exposed participants had met a COVID-19 case. The ends were cut back, 4 bases at V and 2 bases at J, with 11 bases in the middle. CDR1 is MDHEN, CDR2 SYDVKM, per germline. The CDR3 spans 14 residues.

The source is a woman between 50 and 59 years old who had been exposed to COVID-19. Sequencing was performed on PBMCs or T cells enriched from blood (not recorded which). V is TRBV28 and J is TRBJ1-2; tentative D call: TRBD1 (6 bases). CDR3: CASSSPGQNYGYTF. CDR3 DNA sequence: TGTGCCAGCAGTTCCCCCGGACAGAACTATGGCTACACCTTC.